The 10 T cell receptor beta chains listed next were all sequenced from one sample in a study of cytotoxic CD8 clonotypes in ibrutinib-treated CLL. Sequenced by immunoSEQ multiplex PCR; TCRdb stores in-frame clones only, minus some. The profile covers 150,000 or so clones, with 75% to 90% appearing a single time and about 1.9% taken by the ten largest. Specimen: PBMCs, collected after 24 months of ibrutinib treatment. These receptors all come from a human donor with chronic lymphocytic leukemia.

This clone was observed a few times. The chain has TRBV7-2 and TRBJ1-3; 9 bases are a match to TRBD1. The germline gives CDR1 SGHTA, CDR2 FQGNSA. The V and J ends lost 4 bases and 0 bases, in that order; junction bases with no gene match: 10. CDR3 length: 18 amino acids. This CDR3 reads CASSSGWDRVTSGNTIYF. DNA for the CDR3: TGTGCCAGCAGCTCAGGATGGGACAGGGTCACCTCTGGAAACACCATATATTTT.

The genes are TRBV4-1 and TRBJ2-5, with a weak D call TRBD1 (5 bases). Germline CDR1 reads MGHRA; CDR2 reads YSYEKL. Trimming pared 6 bases from V and 7 bases from J, leaving 12 bases between. This CDR3 spans 12 amino acids. Written as DNA, the CDR3 is TGCGCCAGCAGATCGACAGCGACGACCCAGTACTTC. Its translation: CASRSTATTQYF.

V usage is TRBV6-5 and J usage is TRBJ1-2; maybe TRBD1 (6 bases). Germline assignment: CDR1 MNHEY and CDR2 SVGAGI. The CDR3 covers 15 residues. V dropped 0 bases and J dropped 4 bases, with 12 bases sitting between them. CDR3 coding DNA: TGTGCCAGCAGTTACTCGCTGGGGGGCGGCTATGGCTACACCTTC. It is translated as CASSYSLGGGYGYTF.

J is TRBJ2-1 and V is TRBV28, with TRBD2 identical over 8 bases. The J segment lost 4 bases and the V segment lost 4 bases, leaving 6 bases of the junction unmatched. The length of the CDR3 is 15 residues. Germline V lookup: CDR1 MDHEN, CDR2 SYDVKM. In nucleotides, the CDR3 is TGTGCCAGCAGTTCCCCCAGCGGGGGATACAATGAGCAGTTCTTC. This encodes CASSSPSGGYNEQFF.

This clone was seen a single time. The chain uses TRBV9 and TRBJ2-1, with a possible D match to TRBD2 (5 bases). The CDR3 totals 12 residues. Germline loops: CDR1 SGDLS, CDR2 YYNGEE. V lost 4 bases and J lost 7, with 9 bases in between. CDR3 protein: CASSKGENEQFF. The CDR3 DNA reads as TGTGCCAGCAGCAAGGGAGAGAATGAGCAGTTCTTC.

This chain joins TRBV7-3 and TRBJ2-1, with TRBD2 matching 12 bases. Per germline, CDR1 SGHTA and CDR2 FQGTGA. The J segment lost 1 base and the V segment lost 5 bases, leaving 6 bases of the junction unmatched. The CDR3 covers 17 residues. The CDR3 reads CASSASGGAVSYNEQFF. CDR3 sequence (DNA): TGTGCCAGCAGCGCTAGCGGGGGGGCGGTTTCCTACAATGAGCAGTTCTTC.

The CDR3 region is CASSFAGRVTYEQYF. DNA for the CDR3: TGTGCCAGCAGTTTTGCAGGGCGGGTAACCTACGAGCAGTACTTC. This rearrangement joins TRBV27 to TRBJ2-7; D tentatively fits TRBD1 or TRBD2 (5 bases each). Germline CDR1 MNHEY, CDR2 SMNVEV (reference sequence). The germline V and J ends were trimmed by 3 bases and 2 bases, with 14 bases remaining between them. The CDR3 consists of 15 residues.

V gene TRBV5-5 combines with J gene TRBJ2-7, with D uncertain. Per the germline V gene, CDR1 is SGHKS and CDR2 is YYEKEE (reference sequence). The CDR3 totals 16 residues. Trimming took 1 base from V and 6 from J, leaving 20 bases between them. CDR3 sequence reads: CASSLQFSFQELEQYF. DNA of the CDR3: TGTGCCAGCAGCTTGCAGTTCTCTTTCCAGGAGCTCGAGCAGTACTTC.

The V gene is TRBV2, the J gene TRBJ1-2; TRBD1 matches 7 bases. Unmatched junction bases numbered 0, after V lost 1 base and J lost 1 base. CDR1 SNHLY and CDR2 FYNNEI come from the germline V gene. The CDR3 has 14 residues. The CDR3 here is CASSEDRGNYGYTF. The CDR3 bases are TGTGCCAGCAGTGAAGACAGGGGTAACTATGGCTACACCTTC.

This clone has ten or more counts. This chain joins TRBV18 and TRBJ1-5; D not resolved. Germline assignment: CDR1 KGHSH and CDR2 LQKENI. V was clipped by 3 bases and J by 5 bases, with 8 bases between them. The CDR3 covers 13 residues. Here the CDR3 reads CASSPSPDQPQHF. The CDR3 nucleotides read TGTGCCAGCTCACCCTCTCCGGATCAGCCCCAGCATTTT.